This entry describes one TCR beta chain. Generated by immunoSEQ multiplex PCR, the TCRdb table keeps only in-frame clones and is missing some. The table includes around 310,000 clones, about nine tenths detected once. This entry is derived from a study of Ad26.COV2.S vaccination and SARS-CoV-2 variants. Treatment: some 19 received Ad26.COV2.S at low or high dose, single or two shots; roughly five received placebo; per-sample allocation not given. After the first vaccine or placebo injection, samples were drawn on day 63. In Boston, the donor was an adult between 18-55 years of age. CDR1 and CDR2 (germline): SEHNR, FQNEAQ (reference sequence). The V gene lost 4 bases and the J gene lost 2 bases, with 18 bases spanning the gap. CDR3 length: 16 residues.

This chain connects TRBV7-9 to TRBJ2-7; D may be TRBD2 (6 bases). The sequenced sample was peripheral blood, obtained in a trial of Ad26.COV2.S vaccine versus placebo. The TCR was taken from a person aged 18-65 years who received the Ad26.COV2.S COVID-19 vaccine or a placebo. The CDR3 loop is CASSSTTGTGAYEQYF. The DNA for the CDR3 is TGTGCCAGCAGCTCCACTACCGGGACTGGGGCCTACGAGCAGTACTTC.